This TCR beta chain comes out of a study of response to subunit inactivated influenza vaccine. MiXCR was run by TCRdb on the RT-PCR reads, yielding one entry per CDR3 protein. The sample includes just under 550,000 distinct CDR3 sequences, approximately 22% of them seen just once. The germline V and J ends were trimmed by 2 bases and 0 bases, with 10 bases remaining between them. This CDR3 has 15 amino acids. Germline CDR1 is MDHEN and CDR2 is SYDVKM. This clonotype turned up a few times. These data were also reused for a study on T cells expressing NK-cell markers. That source reports: Synthesis of TCR beta cDNA relied on 5'RACE template switching carrying UMIs. Sorted CD3+CD56-NKG2C+, CD3+CD56+NKG2C+ and CD3+CD56+NKG2C- T cells supplied the TCR beta repertoires. Seropositivity for HCMV was found in seven of the eight sequenced donors, with one seronegative. One observes that, in a few donors, these clonotypes were also the leading ones within the CD3+CD56-NKG2C+ fraction.

This TCR was recovered from a man aged 50 to 60 who received an inactivated influenza vaccine. Sequenced here: CD4+ T cells sorted from PBMCs, sampled 11 to 12 days after vaccination. The J gene is TRBJ1-1, the V gene TRBV28; no clear D gene. The CDR3 sequence is CASSLPTALNTEAFF. CDR3 coding DNA: TGTGCCAGCAGTTTACCTACAGCTTTGAACACTGAAGCTTTCTTT.